The 28 T cell receptor beta chains below were found in one sample sequenced in a study of cytomegalovirus exposure and HLA in healthy donors. Using immunoSEQ multiplex PCR, the repertoire was profiled, and TCRdb retains in-frame clones only, with some absent. This sample has 100,000 to 150,000 clones, with over 65% found just once. The sequenced sample was PBMCs. Receptors originate from a woman in her 30s in good health and CMV-seronegative.

This clone is a singleton in its sample. Other DNA sequences from this sample encode an identical CDR3 as well. The genes are TRBV9 and TRBJ2-3; possible D gene TRBD2, 7 bases. Trimming took 0 bases from V and 0 from J, leaving 8 bases between them. Per germline, CDR1 SGDLS and CDR2 YYNGEE. CDR3 size: 15 residues. This chain's CDR3 is CASSVGGGSTDTQYF. The CDR3 DNA follows: TGTGCCAGCAGCGTAGGGGGGGGCAGCACAGATACGCAGTATTTT.

This sequence joins TRBV5-1 and TRBJ1-2; TRBD1 agrees at 9 bases. Germline assignment: CDR1 SGHRS and CDR2 YFSETQ. The CDR3 extends over 16 amino acids. The V segment lost 4 bases and the J segment 5 bases; nucleotides outside the gene matches: 12. CDR3 in amino acids: CASSQRTGGQRYGYTF. CDR3 in DNA: TGCGCCAGCAGCCAGAGAACAGGGGGCCAAAGATATGGCTACACCTTC.

The chain recombines TRBV18 with TRBJ1-3, with D uncertain. V was clipped by 3 bases and J by 0 bases, with 15 bases between them. This CDR3 spans 17 amino acids. Per germline, CDR1 KGHSH and CDR2 LQKENI. CDR3: CASSPAARTDSGNTIYF. The CDR3 DNA is TGTGCCAGCTCACCCGCGGCGCGGACTGACTCTGGAAACACCATATATTTT.

The V gene is TRBV11-2, the J gene TRBJ1-2, with TRBD1 matching 8 bases. The CDR3 is 14 residues long. Per the germline V gene, CDR1 is SGHAT and CDR2 is FQNNGV. With 3 bases clipped from V and 3 bases from J, the junction kept 3 bases outside the gene matches. DNA of the CDR3: TGTGCCAGCAGCTTGGACAGGGACGACTATGGCTACACCTTC. It encodes CASSLDRDDYGYTF.

The chain carries TRBV6-5 and TRBJ2-3; possible D gene TRBD2, 6 bases. The CDR3 extends over 13 amino acids. Germline assignment: CDR1 MNHEY and CDR2 SVGAGI. V lost 4 bases and J lost 9, with 14 bases in between. The CDR3 loop is CASSLLGGGTQYF. CDR3 bases: TGTGCCAGCAGTTTGCTCGGGGGTGGGACGCAGTATTTT.

The V call is TRBV5-1, the J call TRBJ2-1; weak D call: TRBD2 (7 bases). Trimming stripped 0 bases from V and 5 bases from J, with 12 bases between. Germline CDR1 is SGHRS and CDR2 is YFSETQ. The CDR3 length is 15 residues. The CDR3 loop reads CASSLDGGTNNEQFF. Written as DNA, the CDR3 is TGCGCCAGCAGCTTGGACGGGGGGACAAACAATGAGCAGTTCTTC.

The chain links TRBV29-1 to TRBJ2-2, with TRBD2 matching over 11 bases. The CDR3 spans 13 residues. J gave up 5 bases and V 7 bases, and 3 bases lay outside the gene matches. Germline V lookup: CDR1 SQVTM, CDR2 ANQGSEA. The CDR3 protein is CSARTSGTGELFF. The CDR3 bases are TGCAGCGCACGGACTAGCGGGACCGGGGAGCTGTTTTTT.

The chain uses TRBV6-1 and TRBJ2-4; D possibly corresponds to TRBD1 (6 bases). Trimming left V 8 bases short and J 2 bases short, with 10 bases between. In germline, CDR1 is MNHNS, CDR2 SASEGT. CDR3 length: 13 amino acids. The CDR3 nucleotides are TGTGCCAGCCGGTGGGGGCCCAAAAACATTCAGTACTTC. Its translation: CASRWGPKNIQYF.

This clone appeared a single time. A far larger clone is a single base away, which makes a read error likely. The sample carries other DNA sequences with the same CDR3. The chain employs TRBV7-2 and TRBJ1-2; the D gene is possibly TRBD1 (6 bases). Germline-derived CDR1 and CDR2 are SGHTA and FQGNSA. V shed 4 bases and J shed 2 bases, with 11 bases lying between them. This CDR3 contains 14 residues. DNA of the CDR3: TGTGCCAGCAGCTCGCGACAGGTCAACTATGGCTACACCTTC. This encodes CASSSRQVNYGYTF.

This clone was seen a few times. Here the CDR3 reads CASLRSYEQYF. Written as DNA, the CDR3 is TGTGCCAGCCTTCGCTCCTACGAGCAGTACTTC. The V call is TRBV6-1, the J call TRBJ2-7; unclear D gene. V lost 8 bases and J lost 0, with 5 bases in between. Germline CDR1 MNHNS, CDR2 SASEGT. This CDR3 has 11 amino acids.

The V gene is TRBV5-1, the J gene TRBJ2-7; no reliable D call. CDR3 length: 15 residues. The V gene lost 1 base and the J gene lost 4 bases, with 15 bases spanning the gap. Germline CDR1 and CDR2: SGHRS and YFSETQ. For the CDR3, the DNA is TGCGCCAGCAGCTTGAGTCTGTCAACCGCGTACGAGCAGTACTTC. Residues: CASSLSLSTAYEQYF.

The chain carries TRBV14 and TRBJ2-1, with 9 bases identical to TRBD2. After removal of 4 bases from V and 1 base from J, the junction contained 8 bases not matched to a gene. This CDR3 contains 17 residues. CDR1 SGHDN and CDR2 FVKESK come from the germline V gene. This CDR3 is CASSPSGSGGSYNEQFF. In nucleotides, the CDR3 is TGTGCCAGCAGCCCCTCCGGGAGCGGGGGGTCCTACAATGAGCAGTTCTTC. The entire variable domain, with the rest obtained from reference TRBV14 and TRBJ2-1, is as follows: EAGVTQFPSHSVIEKGQTVTLRCDPISGHDNLYWYRRVMGKEIKFLLHFVKESKQDESGMPNNRFLAERTGGTYSTLKVQPAELEDSGVYFCASSPSGSGGSYNEQFFGPGTRLTVL.

The genes are TRBV4-1 and TRBJ2-1; weak D call: TRBD2 (6 bases). The CDR3 is 15 amino acids. The V and J ends lost 3 bases and 3 bases respectively, with 12 bases between them. CDR1 and CDR2 (germline): MGHRA, YSYEKL. The CDR3 sequence: CASSQVGGHYNEQFF. The CDR3, as DNA: TGCGCCAGCAGCCAGGTGGGAGGACACTACAATGAGCAGTTCTTC.

For this clone: The sample has other DNA sequences that encode this CDR3 too. The chain is built from TRBV18 and TRBJ1-4; TRBD1 might be the D (5 bases). Germline values: CDR1 KGHSH, CDR2 LQKENI. This CDR3 is built from 14 residues. Trimming shortened V by 1 base and J by 4 bases, and 7 bases separated the two germline ends. This chain's CDR3 is CASSPLQGNEKLFF. CDR3 nucleotide sequence: TGTGCCAGCTCACCACTCCAGGGTAATGAAAAACTGTTTTTT. Together with reference TRBV18 and TRBJ1-4, the CDR3 gives the full variable domain: NAGVMQNPRHLVRRRGQEARLRCSPMKGHSHVYWYRQLPEEGLKFMVYLQKENIIDESGMPKERFSAEFPKEGPSILRIQQVVRGDSAAYFCASSPLQGNEKLFFGSGTQLSVL.

V is TRBV29-1 and J is TRBJ1-4; tentative D call: TRBD1 (6 bases). Trimming took off 5 bases at V and 8 bases at J, with 21 bases between the two ends. CDR1 SQVTM and CDR2 ANQGSEA come from the germline V gene. There are 15 residues in the CDR3. Written as DNA, the CDR3 is TGCAGCGTTACTACTGCCGGGACATTGCGGGAAAAACTGTTTTTT. The encoded protein is CSVTTAGTLREKLFF. The variable domain in full, completed from reference TRBV29-1 and TRBJ1-4, reads SAVISQKPSRDICQRGTSLTIQCQVDSQVTMMFWYRQQPGQSLTLIATANQGSEATYESGFVIDKFPISRPNLTFSTLTVSNMSPEDSSIYLCSVTTAGTLREKLFFGSGTQLSVL.

This clone was seen repeatedly, ten times or more. The J gene is TRBJ2-7, the V gene TRBV19; D possibly corresponds to TRBD1 (5 bases). The CDR3 is 13 residues long. The germline CDR1 and CDR2 sequences are LNHDA and SQIVND (reference sequence). V dropped 7 bases and J dropped 4 bases, with 14 bases sitting between them. The CDR3, as DNA: TGTGCCAGTACCAAGGGGCAGCATTACGAGCAGTACTTC. This encodes CASTKGQHYEQYF. The full variable domain, its missing parts supplied by reference TRBV19 and TRBJ2-7, is DGGITQSPKYLFRKEGQNVTLSCEQNLNHDAMYWYRQDPGQGLRLIYYSQIVNDFQKGDIAEGYSVSREKKESFPLTVTSAQKNPTAFYLCASTKGQHYEQYFGPGTRLTVT.

As DNA, the CDR3 is TGTGCCAGCAGCTTGAACGGGGGGGCAGATACGCAGTATTTT. Protein: CASSLNGGADTQYF. V usage is TRBV5-4 and J usage is TRBJ2-3; 8 bases fit TRBD2. Germline CDR1 SGHNT, CDR2 YYREEE (reference sequence). This CDR3 region has 14 residues. The junction had 2 bases not matched to a gene; V was cut back by 1 base and J by 4 bases. The full variable domain, in which reference TRBV5-4 and TRBJ2-3 provide the parts outside the CDR3, is ETGVTQSPTHLIKTRGQQVTLRCSSQSGHNTVSWYQQALGQGPQFIFQYYREEENGRGNFPPRFSGLQFPNYSSELNVNALELDDSALYLCASSLNGGADTQYFGPGTRLTVL.

This sequence joins TRBV19 and TRBJ1-5, with TRBD1 as a possible D gene (6 bases). CDR1 is LNHDA, CDR2 SQIVND, per germline (reference sequence). The V and J ends lost 2 bases and 6 bases respectively, with 8 bases between them. This CDR3 spans 13 amino acids. CDR3 sequence reads: CASSIRGAQPQHF. The CDR3 DNA sequence: TGTGCCAGTAGTATACGGGGGGCTCAGCCCCAGCATTTT.

The chain is built from TRBV5-1 and TRBJ1-2; the D is unclear. The CDR3 contains 14 residues. V was shortened by 5 bases and J by 6 bases, with 17 bases between the two germline ends. The germline gives CDR1 SGHRS, CDR2 YFSETQ. The CDR3 loop is CASRTLSSGDGYTF. The DNA of the CDR3 is TGCGCCAGCAGGACCCTATCCAGCGGTGATGGCTACACCTTC.

This chain links TRBV6-1 with TRBJ1-4; a possible D gene is TRBD1 (5 bases). The V and J ends lost 2 bases and 3 bases respectively, with 10 bases between them. CDR1 and CDR2 (germline): MNHNS, SASEGT. This CDR3 comprises 15 residues. CDR3 sequence (DNA): TGTGCCAGCAGTGAACACTGGGGCTCTAATGAAAAACTGTTTTTT. This encodes CASSEHWGSNEKLFF.

This sequence joins TRBV5-6 and TRBJ2-5, with D unresolved. Germline V lookup: CDR1 SGHDT, CDR2 YYEEEE. V lost 1 base, J lost 1 base, and 5 bases lay in between. This CDR3 comprises 13 residues. The CDR3 region has the DNA TGTGCCAGCAGCTTGAGCCCCCAAGAGACCCAGTACTTC. Encoded protein: CASSLSPQETQYF.

The chain has TRBV7-9 and TRBJ2-5; 9 bases match TRBD2. The trim removed 8 bases at V and 5 bases at J, leaving 6 bases unmatched. CDR1 and CDR2 (germline): SEHNR, FQNEAQ (reference sequence). The CDR3 consists of 13 residues. DNA of the CDR3: TGTGCCAGCCTCGAGCGGGGGGTGGAGACCCAGTACTTC. Translating gives CASLERGVETQYF.

The chain uses TRBV10-3 and TRBJ2-1; possible D gene TRBD1, 6 bases. Germline CDR1 reads ENHRY; CDR2 reads SYGVKD. Between the trimmed V and J ends, which lost 4 bases and 8 bases, there was a span of 18 bases. This CDR3 contains 15 residues. As DNA, the CDR3 is TGTGCCATCAGTGGAAGGGGACAAGGTGGGGATGAGCAGTTCTTC. This translates into CAISGRGQGGDEQFF.

This clone has more than one count but fewer than ten. The chain is built from TRBV6-5 and TRBJ1-5, with TRBD1 matching over 7 bases. With 2 bases clipped from V and 6 bases from J, the junction kept 7 bases outside the gene matches. Per the germline V gene, CDR1 is MNHEY and CDR2 is SVGAGI. The CDR3 length is 15 residues. CDR3 sequence: CASSYKTGSGQPQHF. In nucleotides, the CDR3 is TGTGCCAGCAGTTACAAGACAGGGTCCGGTCAGCCCCAGCATTTT.

The chain couples TRBV18 to TRBJ1-2, with D possibly matching TRBD1 (5 bases). V dropped 0 bases and J dropped 7 bases, with 18 bases sitting between them. Germline V gene sequence: CDR1 KGHSH, CDR2 LQKENI. The CDR3 consists of 16 residues. The DNA of the CDR3 is TGTGCCAGCTCACCACCGAAATTACAGGCAGGTTCTGGCTACACCTTC. Translated, it gives CASSPPKLQAGSGYTF.

The chain uses TRBV9 and TRBJ2-3, with D possibly being TRBD2 (6 bases). The germline gives CDR1 SGDLS, CDR2 YYNGEE. V dropped 4 bases and J dropped 0 bases, with 18 bases sitting between them. CDR3 length equals 17 residues. CDR3 DNA: TGTGCCAGCAGCCCAACGGGGCGGGGACTTAGCACAGATACGCAGTATTTT. As protein: CASSPTGRGLSTDTQYF.

The rearrangement joins TRBV15 to TRBJ2-4; D is uncertain. The V end lost 3 bases, the J end lost 9 bases, and 15 bases lay between the germline ends. This CDR3 has 14 residues. Germline loops: CDR1 LNHNV, CDR2 YYDKDF (reference sequence). CDR3 sequence reads: CATSSGQDVGIQYF. CDR3 in DNA: TGTGCCACCAGCAGTGGGCAGGATGTCGGCATTCAGTACTTC.

The rearrangement uses TRBV5-5 and TRBJ1-1, with 7 bases lining up with TRBD1. The CDR3 totals 15 residues. Germline V CDR1 and CDR2: SGHKS, YYEKEE (reference sequence). The junction had 4 bases not matched to a gene; V was cut back by 0 bases and J by 2 bases. The CDR3 spells CASSLGQGHNTEAFF. In DNA, the CDR3 is TGTGCCAGCAGCTTGGGACAGGGCCACAACACTGAAGCTTTCTTT. The variable domain in full, with the rest retrieved from reference TRBV5-5 and TRBJ1-1, is DAGVTQSPTHLIKTRGQQVTLRCSPISGHKSVSWYQQVLGQGPQFIFQYYEKEERGRGNFPDRFSARQFPNYSSELNVNALLLGDSALYLCASSLGQGHNTEAFFGQGTRLTVV.